This T cell receptor (beta chain) was identified during a study of T cell responses to AZD1222 COVID-19 vaccine. Turning to this clone: Its matching antigen is unknown.

Measured with immunoSEQ multiplex PCR; TCRdb has only the in-frame clones, and not every one. The table lists just over 150,000 clones, 75% to 95% of them singletons. General study findings and limits: Possibly, clonal diversity was underestimated; donors were largely white British and included more females. The reported proportion of spike-specific TCRs targeting unmutated variant regions was nearly half. Repertoires in all cases were sampled only once the peak T cell response had passed. Across the whole spike, CD4 TCRs peaked at regions 160-218 and 743-854.

Germline lookup yields CDR1 SGHKS and CDR2 YYEKEE (reference sequence). The CDR3 is 14 amino acids. V was shortened by 0 bases and J by 3 bases, with 6 bases between the two germline ends. Sequences were derived from peripheral blood, sampled on day 0 of AZD1222 vaccination. The TCR originated in an adult in good health. This chain joins TRBV5-5 and TRBJ2-2; D might be TRBD2 (6 bases). The CDR3 nucleotides read TGTGCCAGCAGCTTGGTAGCGGACACCGGGGAGCTGTTTTTT. Amino acids: CASSLVADTGELFF.